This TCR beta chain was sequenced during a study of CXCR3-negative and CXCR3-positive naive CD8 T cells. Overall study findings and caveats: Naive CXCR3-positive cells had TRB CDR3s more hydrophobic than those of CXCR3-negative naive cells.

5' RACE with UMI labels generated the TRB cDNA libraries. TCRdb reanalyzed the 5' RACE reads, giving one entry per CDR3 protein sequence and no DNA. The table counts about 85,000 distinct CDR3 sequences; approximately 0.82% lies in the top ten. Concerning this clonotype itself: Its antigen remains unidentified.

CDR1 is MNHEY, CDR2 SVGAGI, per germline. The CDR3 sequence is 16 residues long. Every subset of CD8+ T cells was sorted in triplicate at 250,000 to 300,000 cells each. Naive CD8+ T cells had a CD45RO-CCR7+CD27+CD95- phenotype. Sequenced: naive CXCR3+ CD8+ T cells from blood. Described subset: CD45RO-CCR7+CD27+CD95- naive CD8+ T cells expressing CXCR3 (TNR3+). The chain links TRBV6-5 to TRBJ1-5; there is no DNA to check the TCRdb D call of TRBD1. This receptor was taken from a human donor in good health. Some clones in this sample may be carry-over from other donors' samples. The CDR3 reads CASSTGTGGGYQPQHF.